This T cell receptor beta chain was obtained from a study of cytomegalovirus exposure and HLA in healthy donors. The PCR employed 60 Vbeta primers together with 13 Jbeta primers. TCRdb keeps only in-frame clones here, not all; method: immunoSEQ multiplex PCR. The sample shows about 170,000 clones, approximately 80% of them seen only once. Whole-study findings and limits: In a later analysis, at a false discovery rate of 0.05, 15,000 to 20,000 TCR beta sequences were associated with HLA alleles.

This CDR3 has 14 amino acids. Per germline, CDR1 SGHAT and CDR2 FQDESV (reference sequence). As concerns this clone: Its antigen is unknown. A junction boundary mismatches the germline segment, possibly from a read error. Other DNA sequences of this sample code for an identical CDR3.

Specimen: PBMCs. This chain joins TRBV11-1 and TRBJ2-7, with 9 bases that match TRBD2. This receptor was identified in a woman between 18 and 29 years old in good health and CMV-seronegative. The CDR3 bases are TGTGCCAGCAGCTTCAAGCGGGAGGTCTACGAGCAGTACTTT. Translation gives CASSFKREVYEQYF.